This passage covers 14 T cell receptor beta chains from one sample sequenced in a study of blood T cell repertoires in COVID-19. The table came from immunoSEQ multiplex PCR; TCRdb's copy has only in-frame clones and leaves some out. Altogether approximately 200,000 clones are present, about four fifths being singletons, with the ten largest covering around 2.7%. The sequencing sample was made of peripheral blood. These receptors originate from a woman younger than 45 who had recovered from COVID-19.

The chain uses TRBV18 and TRBJ1-5; perhaps TRBD1 as D (5 bases). This CDR3 comprises 17 residues. The germline V gene encodes CDR1 KGHSH and CDR2 LQKENI. With 4 bases removed from V and 0 bases from J, the gap between germline ends came to 16 bases. CDR3 residues: CASSLLAQGPSNQPQHF. As DNA, the CDR3 is TGTGCCAGCTCACTGCTCGCCCAGGGCCCTAGCAATCAGCCCCAGCATTTT.

V gene TRBV7-9 combines with J gene TRBJ1-4, with D tentatively TRBD1 (5 bases). V shed 5 bases and J shed 2 bases, with 12 bases lying between them. The CDR3 spans 15 residues. Per the germline V gene, CDR1 is SEHNR and CDR2 is FQNEAQ (reference sequence). The CDR3: CASSLSGRTNEKLFF. The CDR3 nucleotides read TGTGCCAGCAGCCTATCAGGGCGCACTAATGAAAAACTGTTTTTT. Using reference TRBV7-9 and TRBJ1-4 for the parts outside the CDR3, the full variable domain is DTGVSQNPRHKITKRGQNVTFRCDPISEHNRLYWYRQTLGQGPEFLTYFQNEAQLEKSRLLSDRFSAERPKGSFSTLEIQRTEQGDSAMYLCASSLSGRTNEKLFFGSGTQLSVL.

This chain joins TRBV5-5 and TRBJ1-1; D is perhaps TRBD1 (6 bases). Germline V lookup: CDR1 SGHKS, CDR2 YYEKEE (reference sequence). The CDR3 length is 13 residues. Deletions cut 5 bases from V and 1 base from J, with 9 bases between. The CDR3 DNA is TGTGCCAGCAGGCTACAGGGGAACACTGAAGCTTTCTTT. Translated, it gives CASRLQGNTEAFF.

The V and J genes are TRBV5-1 and TRBJ1-1; D is perhaps TRBD1 (5 bases). Germline loops: CDR1 SGHRS, CDR2 YFSETQ. The CDR3 consists of 14 residues. V gave up 0 bases and J gave up 9 bases, with 15 bases separating them. The CDR3 sequence is CASSLGGPDSKAFF. In DNA, the CDR3 is TGCGCCAGCAGCTTGGGAGGCCCCGACAGCAAAGCTTTCTTT.

This clone has just one count. The chain employs TRBV7-2 and TRBJ2-2; 12 bases line up with TRBD2. The CDR3 totals 16 residues. Germline V gives CDR1 SGHTA, CDR2 FQGNSA. The V and J ends lost 5 bases and 0 bases, in that order; junction bases with no gene match: 1. The DNA of the CDR3 is TGTGCCAGCAGCGGACTAGCGGGGACGAACACCGGGGAGCTGTTTTTT. It is translated as CASSGLAGTNTGELFF. The whole variable domain, filled in from reference TRBV7-2 and TRBJ2-2, reads GAGVSQSPSNKVTEKGKDVELRCDPISGHTALYWYRQSLGQGLEFLIYFQGNSAPDKSGLPSDRFSAERTGGSVSTLTIQRTQQEDSAVYLCASSGLAGTNTGELFFGEGSRLTVL.

V gene TRBV6-5 combines with J gene TRBJ2-5; 8 bases match TRBD1. Germline CDR1 MNHEY, CDR2 SVGAGI. The ends lost 2 bases at V and 4 bases at J; junction bases unmatched: 6. CDR3 size: 15 residues. The CDR3 spells CASSYGTGVRETQYF. The CDR3 nucleotides read TGTGCCAGCAGTTACGGGACAGGCGTCCGAGAGACCCAGTACTTC.

This rearrangement joins TRBV14 to TRBJ1-1; no clear D. Germline-derived CDR1 and CDR2 are SGHDN and FVKESK. This CDR3 contains 15 residues. V dropped 1 base and J dropped 3 bases, with 12 bases sitting between them. CDR3 in amino acids: CASSQGGSLYTEAFF. CDR3 nucleotides: TGTGCCAGCAGCCAAGGAGGTTCACTATACACTGAAGCTTTCTTT.

This sequence joins TRBV28 and TRBJ2-7, with D tentatively TRBD2 (6 bases). This CDR3 is 15 amino acids long. Germline CDR1 MDHEN, CDR2 SYDVKM. V lost 6 bases and J 1 base, leaving 16 bases between the germline ends. The CDR3 reads CASRPTSSFSYEQYF. The CDR3 DNA reads as TGTGCCAGCAGACCGACTAGTAGTTTTTCCTACGAGCAGTACTTC.

V and J are TRBV12-5 and TRBJ2-5; 9 bases are shared with TRBD1. Germline V gene sequence: CDR1 LGHNT, CDR2 FRNRAP. The CDR3 totals 14 residues. Trimming cost V 7 bases and J 5 bases; bases outside gene matches: 8. Here the CDR3 DNA reads TGTGCTAGTGCCGAAGTACAGGGGGCCGAGACCCAGTACTTC. It codes for CASAEVQGAETQYF.

There are many counts of this clone. The chain carries TRBV28 and TRBJ2-7; the match to TRBD1 covers 8 bases. Germline CDR1 reads MDHEN; CDR2 reads SYDVKM. The V segment lost 5 bases and the J segment 3 bases; nucleotides outside the gene matches: 6. This CDR3 is 14 amino acids long. The CDR3 here is CASSLTGDFYEQYF. CDR3 DNA sequence: TGTGCCAGCAGTCTGACAGGGGATTTCTACGAGCAGTACTTC. Filled out from reference TRBV28 and TRBJ2-7, the complete variable domain reads DVKVTQSSRYLVKRTGEKVFLECVQDMDHENMFWYRQDPGLGLRLIYFSYDVKMKEKGDIPEGYSVSREKKERFSLILESASTNQTSMYLCASSLTGDFYEQYFGPGTRLTVT.

The V call is TRBV9, the J call TRBJ2-7; 10 bases agree with TRBD2. The CDR3 extends over 15 amino acids. Trimming cost V 4 bases and J 2 bases; bases outside gene matches: 6. Per the germline V gene, CDR1 is SGDLS and CDR2 is YYNGEE. The CDR3 sequence: CASSISGTSAYEQYF. CDR3 coding DNA: TGTGCCAGCAGCATATCGGGGACTAGCGCCTACGAGCAGTACTTC.

The chain is built from TRBV5-4 and TRBJ2-7, with D possibly being TRBD1 (5 bases). V dropped 5 bases and J dropped 2 bases, with 14 bases sitting between them. This CDR3 spans 14 amino acids. Germline-derived CDR1 and CDR2 are SGHNT and YYREEE (reference sequence). This CDR3 reads CASRDNDRAYEQYF. The DNA for the CDR3 is TGTGCCAGCAGGGATAACGACAGAGCCTACGAGCAGTACTTC.

The chain has TRBV19 and TRBJ1-5; tentative D call: TRBD1 (5 bases). V was pared by 4 bases and J by 5 bases, with 12 bases between. The germline V gene encodes CDR1 LNHDA and CDR2 SQIVND (reference sequence). The CDR3 length is 14 residues. CDR3 sequence (DNA): TGTGCCAGTAGTACTATAGAAGGGGATCAGCCCCAGCATTTT. It yields the protein CASSTIEGDQPQHF.

The table lists this clone with a count of one. This rearrangement joins TRBV5-6 to TRBJ2-3; TRBD1 might be the D (6 bases). The V gene lost 4 bases and the J gene lost 0 bases, with 15 bases spanning the gap. The CDR3 runs 16 residues. Germline V gives CDR1 SGHDT, CDR2 YYEEEE. The CDR3 loop reads CASSDAGARSTDTQYF. The CDR3 DNA reads TGTGCCAGCAGCGACGCAGGGGCACGGAGCACAGATACGCAGTATTTT.